The 29 T cell receptor beta chains below were found in one sample sequenced in a study of T cell repertoires in cytomegalovirus infection. These TCRs are of unknown antigen specificity. From the reads, TCRdb called clonotypes with MiXCR, one entry per CDR3 protein. The data show approximately 350,000 distinct CDR3 sequences, about 35% seen once. Material: cultured PBMCs, obtained from culture after CMV antigen stimulation. The source of these receptors is a human donor in good health (CMV status not recorded). Some clones in this sample may be carry-over from other donors' samples.

In DNA, the CDR3 is TGCGCCAGCAGCTTGGCCTTTTCCCACCCTACGAACACCGGGGAGCTGTTTTTT. Its protein is CASSLAFSHPTNTGELFF. This chain connects TRBV5-1 to TRBJ2-2; D gene uncertain. The CDR3 covers 18 residues. Germline CDR1 SGHRS, CDR2 YFSETQ. V lost 0 bases to trimming and J lost 0 bases, with 15 bases between them. The whole variable domain, filled in from reference TRBV5-1 and TRBJ2-2, reads KAGVTQTPRYLIKTRGQQVTLSCSPISGHRSVSWYQQTPGQGLQFLFEYFSETQRNKGNFPGRFSGRQFSNSRSEMNVSTLELGDSALYLCASSLAFSHPTNTGELFFGEGSRLTVL.

The chain employs TRBV5-6 and TRBJ2-1; perhaps TRBD1 as D (6 bases). V shed 4 bases and J shed 4 bases, with 12 bases lying between them. The germline CDR1 and CDR2 sequences are SGHDT and YYEEEE. The CDR3 runs 14 residues. CDR3 loop: CASSNYGQYNEQFF. The CDR3 nucleotides read TGTGCCAGCAGCAACTACGGACAGTACAATGAGCAGTTCTTC.

This clonotype was counted a single time. V gene TRBV20-1 combines with J gene TRBJ2-1; D is unresolved. The V end was cut by 1 base, the J end by 6 bases, with 13 bases between. The CDR3 loop spans 14 amino acids. Germline lookup yields CDR1 DFQATT and CDR2 SNEGSKA (reference sequence). CDR3 sequence: CSARGNDYPNEQFF. CDR3 sequence (DNA): TGCAGTGCTAGAGGAAACGATTATCCCAATGAGCAGTTCTTC.

This clonotype was counted only a few times. This rearrangement joins TRBV7-2 to TRBJ2-6; D is unresolved. This CDR3 region has 14 residues. Germline-derived CDR1 and CDR2 are SGHTA and FQGNSA. V lost 5 bases to trimming and J lost 4 bases, with 9 bases between them. The CDR3 nucleotides are TGTGCCAGCAGCCAGTCCGGGGGGGCCAACGTCCTGACTTTC. Residues: CASSQSGGANVLTF.

This chain joins TRBV25-1 and TRBJ2-1; 9 nucleotides agree with TRBD2. V was clipped by 2 bases and J by 2 bases; unmatched bases: 7. There are 17 residues in the CDR3. In germline, CDR1 is MGHDK, CDR2 SYGVNS. The DNA of the CDR3 is TGTGCCAGCAGTGAAGTAGCGGGAGTTCTAGCCTACAATGAGCAGTTCTTC. Its translation: CASSEVAGVLAYNEQFF.

This clonotype was seen more than once but under ten times. The chain links TRBV12-3 or TRBV12-4 to TRBJ2-2; tentatively, D is TRBD1 or TRBD2 (7 bases each). Trimming removed 6 bases from V and 5 bases from J, with 16 bases in between. The CDR3 contains 15 residues. CDR3 DNA: TGTGCCAGCAGCCAGGGGGGTAGCGGGACCGGGGAGCTGTTTTTT. Translated, it gives CASSQGGSGTGELFF.

The sample holds many counts of this clonotype. The chain combines TRBV7-2 with TRBJ2-7; D remains ambiguous. Trimming took off 6 bases at V and 0 bases at J, with 9 bases between the two ends. CDR3 length: 13 amino acids. Germline values: CDR1 SGHTA, CDR2 FQGNSA. CDR3: CASRKASSYEQYF. CDR3 DNA sequence: TGTGCCAGCAGAAAGGCGAGCTCCTACGAGCAGTACTTC.

The V and J genes are TRBV7-8 and TRBJ2-3, with D hard to call. This CDR3 region has 17 residues. V dropped 5 bases and J dropped 2 bases, with 20 bases sitting between them. Germline V gene sequence: CDR1 SGHVS, CDR2 FQNEAQ. The CDR3 region has the DNA TGTGCCAGCAGCGATTGGATTATGAGCGAGCTCACAGATACGCAGTATTTT. Translating it yields CASSDWIMSELTDTQYF.

The chain couples TRBV15 to TRBJ1-1; D perhaps matches TRBD1 (6 bases). The CDR3 totals 14 residues. Germline loops: CDR1 LNHNV, CDR2 YYDKDF (reference sequence). V was shortened by 7 bases and J by 1 base, with 13 bases between the two germline ends. DNA of the CDR3: TGTGCCACCAAGCCCGGGACACCGAACACTGAAGCTTTCTTT. It yields the protein CATKPGTPNTEAFF.

The chain recombines TRBV7-2 with TRBJ2-1, with 12 bases fitting TRBD1. With 6 bases clipped from V and 10 bases from J, the junction kept 13 bases outside the gene matches. CDR1 and CDR2 (germline): SGHTA, FQGNSA. The CDR3 spans 16 residues. The chain's CDR3 is CASRLSGTGGGGEQFF. The CDR3 DNA reads TGTGCCAGCAGACTATCCGGGACAGGGGGCGGGGGGGAGCAGTTCTTC.

This clonotype was counted a few times. The genes are TRBV7-2 and TRBJ2-7; maybe TRBD2 (6 bases). The CDR3 contains 13 residues. V lost 5 bases to trimming and J lost 7 bases, with 15 bases between them. The germline V gene has CDR1 SGHTA and CDR2 FQGNSA. The CDR3 DNA reads TGTGCCAGCAGCCGGATTTTGGGGAGGGAGCAGTACTTC. Protein product: CASSRILGREQYF. The full variable domain, with the rest looked up from reference TRBV7-2 and TRBJ2-7, is GAGVSQSPSNKVTEKGKDVELRCDPISGHTALYWYRQSLGQGLEFLIYFQGNSAPDKSGLPSDRFSAERTGGSVSTLTIQRTQQEDSAVYLCASSRILGREQYFGPGTRLTVT.

The chain links TRBV4-1 to TRBJ1-3; D is perhaps TRBD1 (6 bases). The CDR3 is 15 amino acids. Germline CDR1 MGHRA, CDR2 YSYEKL. Between the trimmed V and J ends, which lost 3 bases and 4 bases, there was a span of 13 bases. CDR3 residues: CASSHIQGLGNTIYF. The CDR3 bases are TGCGCCAGCAGCCACATACAGGGTCTCGGAAACACCATATATTTT.

This clonotype appeared a few times. The chain employs TRBV30 and TRBJ1-2; D ambiguous. Germline loops: CDR1 GTSNPN, CDR2 SVGIG (reference sequence). The CDR3 contains 13 residues. Trimming shortened V by 1 base and J by 2 bases, and 8 bases separated the two germline ends. CDR3 in amino acids: CAWSERGNYGYTF. The CDR3 DNA is TGTGCCTGGAGTGAGCGGGGAAACTATGGCTACACCTTC. The full variable domain, its missing parts supplied by reference TRBV30 and TRBJ1-2, is SQTIHQWPATLVQPVGSPLSLECTVEGTSNPNLYWYRQAAGRGLQLLFYSVGIGQISSEVPQNLSASRPQDRQFILSSKKLLLSDSGFYLCAWSERGNYGYTFGSGTRLTVV.

There are a few counts of this clonotype. This sequence joins TRBV4-1 and TRBJ1-2, with TRBD1 identical over 10 bases. The CDR3 consists of 15 residues. V trimming: 6 bases; J trimming: 5 bases; junction bases outside the gene matches: 9. Germline CDR1 reads MGHRA; CDR2 reads YSYEKL. DNA for the CDR3: TGCGCCAGCAGAAGCTTTGGGACAGGGGTTTATGGCTACACCTTC. This codes for CASRSFGTGVYGYTF.

The rearrangement links TRBV19 to TRBJ2-3; 13 bases match TRBD2. CDR1 LNHDA and CDR2 SQIVND come from the germline V gene (reference sequence). The J segment lost 2 bases and the V segment lost 6 bases, leaving 5 bases of the junction unmatched. The CDR3 spans 16 residues. The chain's CDR3 is CASSRLAGGFTDTQYF. CDR3 nucleotides: TGTGCCAGTAGCCGACTAGCGGGAGGTTTCACAGATACGCAGTATTTT.

This clonotype occurred many times. The chain couples TRBV4-3 to TRBJ1-2; D is uncertain. V dropped 1 base and J dropped 2 bases, with 14 bases sitting between them. This CDR3 has 16 residues. CDR1 and CDR2 (germline): LGHNA, YSLEER. Here the CDR3 reads CASSQGFREGNYGYTF. The CDR3, as DNA: TGCGCCAGCAGCCAAGGGTTTAGGGAAGGAAACTATGGCTACACCTTC.

This clonotype appeared a few times. V gene TRBV10-3 combines with J gene TRBJ2-5, with D perhaps given as TRBD1 or TRBD2 (5 bases each). The germline CDR1 and CDR2 sequences are ENHRY and SYGVKD. Trimming shortened V by 4 bases and J by 3 bases, and 9 bases separated the two germline ends. CDR3 length: 13 residues. CDR3 sequence: CAISGGPKETQYF. CDR3 nucleotides: TGTGCCATCAGTGGGGGACCGAAAGAGACCCAGTACTTC.

The CDR3 sequence: CASSPGQGYYEQYV. The DNA for the CDR3 is TGTGCCAGCAGTCCTGGACAGGGCTACTACGAGCAGTACGTC. V usage is TRBV27 and J usage is TRBJ2-7; 8 bases match TRBD1. The trim removed 5 bases at V and 3 bases at J, leaving 6 bases unmatched. From germline, CDR1 is MNHEY and CDR2 SMNVEV (reference sequence). This CDR3 contains 14 residues.

This clonotype was seen a few times. This chain joins TRBV19 and TRBJ1-2; 7 bases match TRBD1. V trimming: 5 bases; J trimming: 3 bases; junction bases outside the gene matches: 9. Germline V gene data show CDR1 as LNHDA and CDR2 as SQIVND (reference sequence). The CDR3 length is 15 residues. This chain's CDR3 is CASSADRVVDYGYTF. CDR3 bases: TGTGCCAGTAGTGCTGACAGGGTCGTCGACTATGGCTACACCTTC. Combining the CDR3 with reference TRBV19 and TRBJ1-2 gives the whole variable domain DGGITQSPKYLFRKEGQNVTLSCEQNLNHDAMYWYRQDPGQGLRLIYYSQIVNDFQKGDIAEGYSVSREKKESFPLTVTSAQKNPTAFYLCASSADRVVDYGYTFGSGTRLTVV.

This clonotype was picked up a small number of times. The CDR3 loop reads CATSQGQGTEAFF. CDR3 DNA sequence: TGTGCCACCAGTCAGGGGCAGGGCACTGAAGCTTTCTTT. This rearrangement joins TRBV24-1 to TRBJ1-1; tentative D call: TRBD1 (6 bases). Germline CDR1 KGHDR, CDR2 SFDVKD. The CDR3 sequence is 13 residues long. V was pared by 6 bases and J by 4 bases, with 11 bases between.

This chain joins TRBV4-1 and TRBJ2-1, with TRBD2 identical over 7 bases. The CDR3 is 15 amino acids. Trimming took 4 bases from V and 5 from J; bases not matched to a gene: 8. The germline V gene has CDR1 MGHRA and CDR2 YSYEKL. The CDR3 spells CASSPEGGSHNEQFF. The CDR3 DNA sequence: TGCGCCAGCAGCCCTGAGGGCGGGAGCCACAATGAGCAGTTCTTC.

This clonotype was counted a few times. V gene TRBV4-2 combines with J gene TRBJ2-1, with D possibly TRBD1 on 5 matching bases. Germline CDR1 is LGHNA and CDR2 is YNFKEQ. Trimming pared 4 bases from V and 9 bases from J, leaving 22 bases between. The CDR3 runs to 16 residues. The CDR3 DNA reads TGTGCCAGCAGCCCAAAAGGGGATCGGATTTCGGGTGAGCAGTTCTTC. Translation: CASSPKGDRISGEQFF.

This clonotype was picked up a small number of times. This chain connects TRBV7-2 to TRBJ2-3; TRBD2 matches 7 bases. This CDR3 comprises 15 residues. V dropped 3 bases and J dropped 3; count of bases not matched to a gene: 6. CDR1 is SGHTA, CDR2 FQGNSA, per germline. CDR3 coding DNA: TGTGCCAGCAGCTTTTGGGGAGGGAGGACAGATACGCAGTATTTT. It yields the protein CASSFWGGRTDTQYF.

The chain links TRBV7-9 to TRBJ1-2; a weak D match, TRBD1 (5 bases). Germline CDR1 is SEHNR and CDR2 is FQNEAQ (reference sequence). Trimming cost V 8 bases and J 3 bases, with 10 bases left between them. The CDR3 is 12 amino acids. The DNA of the CDR3 is TGTGCCAGCCCGGGGCCTTACTATGGCTACACCTTC. Translating gives CASPGPYYGYTF.

The rearrangement joins TRBV10-3 to TRBJ2-7, with 9 bases fitting TRBD1. J was trimmed by 3 bases and V by 6 bases; bases with no gene match: 6. The CDR3 consists of 14 residues. The V gene's germline CDR1 is ENHRY and CDR2 SYGVKD. The CDR3 spells CAIRTGTGNYEQYF. The CDR3 nucleotides are TGTGCCATCAGGACCGGGACAGGGAACTACGAGCAGTACTTC.

The V call is TRBV4-1, the J call TRBJ2-3; no clear D. This CDR3 is 13 amino acids long. Germline V gene data show CDR1 as MGHRA and CDR2 as YSYEKL. Trimming stripped 4 bases from V and 4 bases from J, with 9 bases between. DNA for the CDR3: TGCGCCAGCAGCCCAGCTTGGGCAGATACGCAGTATTTT. Translated: CASSPAWADTQYF.

This clonotype was observed a handful of times. This sequence joins TRBV20-1 and TRBJ2-3; tentatively, D is TRBD2 (6 bases). There are 15 residues in the CDR3. V gave up 6 bases and J gave up 5 bases, with 21 bases separating them. The germline gives CDR1 DFQATT, CDR2 SNEGSKA (reference sequence). CDR3 DNA: TGCAGTGCAAAAACCCTGGAGGGAGTTGTAGATACGCAGTATTTT. Amino acids: CSAKTLEGVVDTQYF.

This clonotype showed up many times. J is TRBJ1-5 and V is TRBV7-2; D gene ambiguous. The CDR3 is 21 amino acids. V lost 5 bases, J lost 3 bases, and 32 bases lay in between. Germline loops: CDR1 SGHTA, CDR2 FQGNSA. The CDR3 region is CASSPLLTQSPLGRNNQPQHF. DNA of the CDR3: TGTGCCAGCAGCCCGCTTCTGACCCAATCACCTTTGGGTCGGAACAATCAGCCCCAGCATTTT.

This clonotype was counted only a few times. V and J are TRBV7-2 and TRBJ2-3, with TRBD1 matching over 8 bases. The germline V gene encodes CDR1 SGHTA and CDR2 FQGNSA. V gave up 3 bases and J gave up 5 bases; unmatched junction bases: 4. CDR3 length: 14 amino acids. The CDR3 reads CASSFQGAGDTQYF. The CDR3 DNA sequence: TGTGCCAGCAGCTTCCAGGGGGCGGGAGATACGCAGTATTTT.